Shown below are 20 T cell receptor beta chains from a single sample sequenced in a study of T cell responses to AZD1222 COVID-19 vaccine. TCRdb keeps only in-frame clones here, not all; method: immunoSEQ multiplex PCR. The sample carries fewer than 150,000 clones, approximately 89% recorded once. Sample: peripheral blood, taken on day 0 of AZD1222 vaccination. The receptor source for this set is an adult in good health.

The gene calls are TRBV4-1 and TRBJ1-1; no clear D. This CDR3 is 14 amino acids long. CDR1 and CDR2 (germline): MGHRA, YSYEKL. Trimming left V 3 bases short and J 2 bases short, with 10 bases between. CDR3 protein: CASSHLGLNTEAFF. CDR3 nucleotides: TGCGCCAGCAGCCACCTTGGATTAAACACTGAAGCTTTCTTT.

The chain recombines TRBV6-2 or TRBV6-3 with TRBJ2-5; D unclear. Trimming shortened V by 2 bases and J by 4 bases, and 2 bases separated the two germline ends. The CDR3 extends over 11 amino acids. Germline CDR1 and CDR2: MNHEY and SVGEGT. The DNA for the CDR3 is TGTGCCAGCAGTTACGGAGAGACCCAGTACTTC. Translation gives CASSYGETQYF.

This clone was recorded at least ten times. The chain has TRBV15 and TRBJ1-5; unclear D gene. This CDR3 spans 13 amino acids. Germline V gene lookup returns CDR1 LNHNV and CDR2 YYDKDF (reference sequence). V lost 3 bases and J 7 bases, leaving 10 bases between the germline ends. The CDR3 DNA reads TGTGCCACCAGCAGGGATGAAGTGCAGCCCCAGCATTTT. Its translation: CATSRDEVQPQHF.

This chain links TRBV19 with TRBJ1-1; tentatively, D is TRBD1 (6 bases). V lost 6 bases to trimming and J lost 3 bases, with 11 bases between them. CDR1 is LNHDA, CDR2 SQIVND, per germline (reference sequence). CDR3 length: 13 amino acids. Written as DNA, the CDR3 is TGTGCCAGTAGGAGGACAGCTTACACTGAAGCTTTCTTT. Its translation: CASRRTAYTEAFF. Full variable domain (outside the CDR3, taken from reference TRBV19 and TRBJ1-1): DGGITQSPKYLFRKEGQNVTLSCEQNLNHDAMYWYRQDPGQGLRLIYYSQIVNDFQKGDIAEGYSVSREKKESFPLTVTSAQKNPTAFYLCASRRTAYTEAFFGQGTRLTVV.

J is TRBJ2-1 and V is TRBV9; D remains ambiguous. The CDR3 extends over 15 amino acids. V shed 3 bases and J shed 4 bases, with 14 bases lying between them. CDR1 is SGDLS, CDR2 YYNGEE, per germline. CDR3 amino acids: CASSAVLGSYNEQFF. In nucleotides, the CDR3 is TGTGCCAGCAGCGCAGTCTTGGGCAGTTACAATGAGCAGTTCTTC. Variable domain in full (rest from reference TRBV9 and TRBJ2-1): DSGVTQTPKHLITATGQRVTLRCSPRSGDLSVYWYQQSLDQGLQFLIQYYNGEERAKGNILERFSAQQFPDLHSELNLSSLELGDSALYFCASSAVLGSYNEQFFGPGTRLTVL.

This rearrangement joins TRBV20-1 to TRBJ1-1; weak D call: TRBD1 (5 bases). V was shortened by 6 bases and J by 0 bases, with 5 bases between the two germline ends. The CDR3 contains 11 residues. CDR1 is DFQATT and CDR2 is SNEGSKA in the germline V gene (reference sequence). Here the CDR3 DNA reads TGCAGTGCGGGACTGAACACTGAAGCTTTCTTT. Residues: CSAGLNTEAFF.

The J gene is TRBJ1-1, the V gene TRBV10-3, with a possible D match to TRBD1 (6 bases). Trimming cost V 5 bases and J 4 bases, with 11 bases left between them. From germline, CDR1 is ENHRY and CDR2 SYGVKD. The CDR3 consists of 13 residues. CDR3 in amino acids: CAISKEGGTEAFF. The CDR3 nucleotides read TGTGCCATCAGTAAAGAGGGGGGCACTGAAGCTTTCTTT.

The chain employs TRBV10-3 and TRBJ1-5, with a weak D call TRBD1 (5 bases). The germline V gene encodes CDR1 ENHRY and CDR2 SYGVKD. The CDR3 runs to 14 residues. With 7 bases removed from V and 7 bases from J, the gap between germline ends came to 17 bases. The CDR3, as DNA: TGTGCCATCAAGGCGGGGCAGGCAGGCCAGCCCCAGCATTTT. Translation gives CAIKAGQAGQPQHF.

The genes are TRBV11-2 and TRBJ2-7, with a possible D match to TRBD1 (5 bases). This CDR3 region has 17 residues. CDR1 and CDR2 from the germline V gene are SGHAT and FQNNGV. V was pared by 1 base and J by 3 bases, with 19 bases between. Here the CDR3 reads CASSLVPSARENYEQYF. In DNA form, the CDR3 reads TGTGCCAGCAGCTTAGTCCCATCGGCCAGGGAAAACTACGAGCAGTACTTC.

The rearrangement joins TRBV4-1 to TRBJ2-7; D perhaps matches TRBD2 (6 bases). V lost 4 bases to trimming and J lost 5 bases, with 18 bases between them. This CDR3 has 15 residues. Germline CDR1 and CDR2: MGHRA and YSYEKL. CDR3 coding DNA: TGCGCCAGCAGCCGTGGACTAAATCGAGACAACGAGCAGTACTTC. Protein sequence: CASSRGLNRDNEQYF.

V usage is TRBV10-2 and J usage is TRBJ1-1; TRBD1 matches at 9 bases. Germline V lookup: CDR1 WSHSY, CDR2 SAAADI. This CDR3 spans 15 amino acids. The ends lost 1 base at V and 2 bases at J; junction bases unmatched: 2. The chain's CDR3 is CASSEWGQGNTEAFF. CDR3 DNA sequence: TGCGCCAGCAGTGAGTGGGGACAGGGCAACACTGAAGCTTTCTTT.

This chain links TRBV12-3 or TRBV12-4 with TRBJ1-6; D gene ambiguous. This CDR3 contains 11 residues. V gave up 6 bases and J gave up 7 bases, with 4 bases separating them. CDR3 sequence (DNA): TGTGCCAGCAGCTTGAATTCACCCCTCCACTTT. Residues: CASSLNSPLHF.

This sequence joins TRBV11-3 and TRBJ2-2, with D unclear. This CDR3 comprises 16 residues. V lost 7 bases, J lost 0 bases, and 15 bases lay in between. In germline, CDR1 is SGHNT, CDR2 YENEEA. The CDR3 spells CASTDRTFANTGELFF. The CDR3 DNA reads TGTGCCAGCACCGACCGAACCTTTGCGAACACCGGGGAGCTGTTTTTT.

The CDR3 sequence is CASRETGGYEKLFF. CDR3 DNA sequence: TGTGCCAGCAGAGAGACAGGGGGATATGAAAAACTGTTTTTT. This chain links TRBV2 with TRBJ1-4; 9 positions match TRBD1. The CDR3 sequence is 14 residues long. V was clipped by 6 bases and J by 6 bases; unmatched bases: 5. Germline V gene lookup returns CDR1 SNHLY and CDR2 FYNNEI.

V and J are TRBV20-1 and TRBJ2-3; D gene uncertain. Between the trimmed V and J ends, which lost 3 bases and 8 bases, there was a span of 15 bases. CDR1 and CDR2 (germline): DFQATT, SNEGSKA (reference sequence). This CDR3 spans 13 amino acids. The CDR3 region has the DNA TGCAGTGCTAGTACGACGATAGTCGGTACGCAGTATTTT. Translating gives CSASTTIVGTQYF.

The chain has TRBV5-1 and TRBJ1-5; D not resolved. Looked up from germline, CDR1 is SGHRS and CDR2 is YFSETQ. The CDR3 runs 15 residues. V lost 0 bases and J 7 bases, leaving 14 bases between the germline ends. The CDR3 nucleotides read TGCGCCAGCAGCTTGGAAGGGTTCTTGGGACAGCCCCAGCATTTT. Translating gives CASSLEGFLGQPQHF.

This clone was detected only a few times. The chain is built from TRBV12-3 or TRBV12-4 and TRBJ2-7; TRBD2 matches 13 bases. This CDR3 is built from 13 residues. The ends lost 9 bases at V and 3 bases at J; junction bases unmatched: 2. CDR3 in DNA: TGTGCCAGTGGGACTAGCGGGAACTACGAGCAGTACTTC. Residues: CASGTSGNYEQYF.

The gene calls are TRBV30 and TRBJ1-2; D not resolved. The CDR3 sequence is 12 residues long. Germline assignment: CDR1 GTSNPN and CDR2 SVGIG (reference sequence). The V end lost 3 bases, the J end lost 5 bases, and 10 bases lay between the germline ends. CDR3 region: CAWRWQAYGYTF. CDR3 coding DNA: TGTGCCTGGAGGTGGCAGGCTTATGGCTACACCTTC.

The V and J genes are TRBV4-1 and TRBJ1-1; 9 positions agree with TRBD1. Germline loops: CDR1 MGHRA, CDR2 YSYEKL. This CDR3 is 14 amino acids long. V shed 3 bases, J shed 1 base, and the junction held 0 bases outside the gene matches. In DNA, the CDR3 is TGCGCCAGCAGCCAGGACAGGGGGAACACTGAAGCTTTCTTT. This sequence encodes CASSQDRGNTEAFF.

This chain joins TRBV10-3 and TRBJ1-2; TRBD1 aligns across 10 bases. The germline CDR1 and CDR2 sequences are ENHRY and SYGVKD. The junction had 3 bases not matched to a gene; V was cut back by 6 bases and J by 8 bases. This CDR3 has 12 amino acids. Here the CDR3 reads CAISPGQGGYTF. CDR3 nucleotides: TGTGCCATCAGCCCGGGACAGGGGGGCTACACCTTC.